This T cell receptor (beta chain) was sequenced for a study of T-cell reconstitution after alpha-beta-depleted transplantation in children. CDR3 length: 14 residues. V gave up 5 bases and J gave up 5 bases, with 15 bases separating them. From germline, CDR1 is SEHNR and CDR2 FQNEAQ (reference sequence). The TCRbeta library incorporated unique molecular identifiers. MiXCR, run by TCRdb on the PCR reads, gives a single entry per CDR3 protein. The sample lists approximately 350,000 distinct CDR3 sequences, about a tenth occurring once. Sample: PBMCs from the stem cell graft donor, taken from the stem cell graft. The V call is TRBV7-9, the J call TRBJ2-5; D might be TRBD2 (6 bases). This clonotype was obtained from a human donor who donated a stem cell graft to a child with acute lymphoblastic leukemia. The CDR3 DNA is TGTGCCAGCAGCGCGGGACCCCCTGGGGAGACCCAGTACTTC. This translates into CASSAGPPGETQYF.